The 11 T cell receptor beta chains below were found in one sample sequenced in a study of blood T cell repertoires in COVID-19. Generated by immunoSEQ multiplex PCR, the TCRdb table keeps only in-frame clones and is missing some. The sample consists of roughly 200,000 clones, 90% of them appearing once. The sequencing input was peripheral blood. These receptors came from a middle-aged man with acute or convalescent COVID-19.

The chain is built from TRBV28 and TRBJ1-4, with D perhaps TRBD1 (5 bases). This CDR3 is built from 16 residues. Germline values: CDR1 MDHEN, CDR2 SYDVKM. V gave up 3 bases and J gave up 1 base, with 12 bases separating them. CDR3 in DNA: TGTGCCAGCAGTTTTTCCGGGGGAGGAACTAATGAAAAACTGTTTTTT. Protein product: CASSFSGGGTNEKLFF.

This clone came up once. CDR3: CATSDPTGVGGYTF. CDR3 DNA: TGTGCCACCAGTGACCCGACAGGGGTTGGGGGCTACACCTTC. V and J are TRBV24-1 and TRBJ1-2, with 8 bases lining up with TRBD1. The CDR3 has 14 amino acids. V was clipped by 4 bases and J by 8 bases; unmatched bases: 8. The germline CDR1 and CDR2 sequences are KGHDR and SFDVKD.

This sequence joins TRBV21-1 and TRBJ1-6; TRBD1, the D gene given by the table, was not confirmed from the DNA. TRBV21-1 is shown as a pseudogene. This CDR3 spans 20 amino acids. In nucleotides, the CDR3 is TGTGCCAGCAGCAAAGGAAGGGACAGGGGGCGACACTCCTATAATTCACCCCTCCACTTT. Translating it yields CASSKGRDRGRHSYNSPLHF.

The chain uses TRBV7-9 and TRBJ1-4; D is uncertain. Germline loops: CDR1 SEHNR, CDR2 FQNEAQ (reference sequence). The CDR3 extends over 16 amino acids. V shed 1 base and J shed 3 bases, with 12 bases lying between them. The CDR3 here is CASSLVRGSANEKLFF. Here the CDR3 DNA reads TGTGCCAGCAGCTTAGTTAGAGGGTCCGCTAATGAAAAACTGTTTTTT. The entire variable domain, with the rest obtained from reference TRBV7-9 and TRBJ1-4, is as follows: DTGVSQNPRHKITKRGQNVTFRCDPISEHNRLYWYRQTLGQGPEFLTYFQNEAQLEKSRLLSDRFSAERPKGSFSTLEIQRTEQGDSAMYLCASSLVRGSANEKLFFGSGTQLSVL.

The chain combines TRBV4-1 with TRBJ1-1; TRBD1 matches at 7 bases. V lost 4 bases to trimming and J lost 5 bases; unmatched junction nucleotides: 7. This CDR3 has 14 residues. Germline CDR1 is MGHRA and CDR2 is YSYEKL. The DNA of the CDR3 is TGCGCCAGCAGCCCCCGACAGGGTGGGACTGAAGCTTTCTTT. It encodes CASSPRQGGTEAFF.

V gene TRBV5-5 combines with J gene TRBJ2-7; D is possibly TRBD1 (5 bases). Germline values: CDR1 SGHKS, CDR2 YYEKEE (reference sequence). Trimming pared 0 bases from V and 3 bases from J, leaving 10 bases between. The CDR3 totals 14 residues. The DNA of the CDR3 is TGTGCCAGCAGCTTGGGTCAGGGAAACTACGAGCAGTACTTC. It codes for CASSLGQGNYEQYF. Variable domain in full (rest from reference TRBV5-5 and TRBJ2-7): DAGVTQSPTHLIKTRGQQVTLRCSPISGHKSVSWYQQVLGQGPQFIFQYYEKEERGRGNFPDRFSARQFPNYSSELNVNALLLGDSALYLCASSLGQGNYEQYFGPGTRLTVT.

The chain uses TRBV3-1 (or the pseudogene TRBV3-2) and TRBJ2-3, with D hard to call. This CDR3 contains 15 residues. V was trimmed by 1 base and J by 2 bases, leaving 10 bases between them. Per germline, CDR1 LGHDT and CDR2 YNNKEL (reference sequence). The chain's CDR3 is CASSQGLRATDTQYF. The CDR3 DNA reads as TGTGCCAGCAGCCAAGGGCTCCGTGCCACAGATACGCAGTATTTT.

The V gene is TRBV30, the J gene TRBJ2-1, with D perhaps TRBD1 (5 bases). CDR1 GTSNPN and CDR2 SVGIG come from the germline V gene (reference sequence). The CDR3 length is 12 residues. Trimming stripped 5 bases from V and 7 bases from J, with 12 bases between. The CDR3 DNA follows: TGTGCCTGGGGGCCAGGGTGGAATGAGCAGTTCTTC. It codes for CAWGPGWNEQFF.

This clone was counted a few times. This chain links TRBV10-3 with TRBJ2-1, with unresolved D. Germline values: CDR1 ENHRY, CDR2 SYGVKD. The CDR3 totals 11 residues. Trimming pared 3 bases from V and 10 bases from J, leaving 7 bases between. DNA for the CDR3: TGTGCCATCAGTGAAGGAGTCGAGCAGTTCTTC. This translates into CAISEGVEQFF.

The rearrangement joins TRBV5-1 to TRBJ2-1; weak D call: TRBD2 (6 bases). The CDR3 loop spans 14 amino acids. Germline V lookup: CDR1 SGHRS, CDR2 YFSETQ. V lost 5 bases to trimming and J lost 6 bases, with 15 bases between them. CDR3 nucleotides: TGCGCCAGCAGTGCCGGGACTGTCGGCAATGAGCAGTTCTTC. Protein sequence: CASSAGTVGNEQFF.

This chain connects TRBV5-4 to TRBJ2-7; 12 bases agree with TRBD1. The CDR3 totals 15 residues. With V trimmed by 3 bases and J by 6 bases, 7 bases remained unmatched. Germline V CDR1 and CDR2: SGHNT, YYREEE (reference sequence). The CDR3 region is CASSSPGQGAGEQYF. CDR3 sequence (DNA): TGTGCCAGCAGCTCGCCGGGACAGGGGGCGGGCGAGCAGTACTTC.